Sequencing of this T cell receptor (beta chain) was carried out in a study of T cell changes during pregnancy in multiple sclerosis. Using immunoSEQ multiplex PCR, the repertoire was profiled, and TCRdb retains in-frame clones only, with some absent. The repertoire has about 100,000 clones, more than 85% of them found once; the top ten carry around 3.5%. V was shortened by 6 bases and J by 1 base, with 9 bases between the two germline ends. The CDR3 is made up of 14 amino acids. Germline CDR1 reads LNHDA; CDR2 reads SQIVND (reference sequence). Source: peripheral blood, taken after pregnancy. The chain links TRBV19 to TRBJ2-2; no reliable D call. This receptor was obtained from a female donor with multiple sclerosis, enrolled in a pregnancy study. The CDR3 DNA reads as TGTGCCAGTAGGACTGAGCAGAACACCGGGGAGCTGTTTTTT. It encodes CASRTEQNTGELFF. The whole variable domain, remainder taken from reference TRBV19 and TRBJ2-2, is DGGITQSPKYLFRKEGQNVTLSCEQNLNHDAMYWYRQDPGQGLRLIYYSQIVNDFQKGDIAEGYSVSREKKESFPLTVTSAQKNPTAFYLCASRTEQNTGELFFGEGSRLTVL.